This T cell receptor (beta chain) was captured by sequencing in a study of cytomegalovirus exposure and HLA in healthy donors. Per germline, CDR1 SGHTA and CDR2 FQGNSA. The CDR3 is 14 amino acids. Trimming at V came to 5 bases and at J to 6 bases, leaving 5 bases not matched to a gene. The PCR was carried out with 60 Vbeta primers and 13 Jbeta primers. Assay used: immunoSEQ multiplex PCR; TCRdb lists only in-frame clones, some missing. The sample records 100,000 to 150,000 clones, around 80% being singletons. The source of this sequence is a female donor in good health and CMV-seropositive. Sequencing was done on a sample of PBMCs. The V call is TRBV7-2, the J call TRBJ2-3; 10 nucleotides agree with TRBD2. The CDR3 reads CASSPSGGADTQYF. The CDR3 DNA reads TGTGCCAGCAGCCCAAGCGGGGGGGCCGATACGCAGTATTTT.